Reported below is one T cell receptor beta chain. Its antigen is not identified. Sequencing used immunoSEQ v3.0 at survey level. The data were produced by immunoSEQ multiplex PCR, yet TCRdb's version contains in-frame clones alone and is incomplete. The profile covers tens of thousands of clones, with 82% appearing a single time and roughly a tenth taken by the ten largest. A minimum of one pre-ART and two post-ART PBMC samples existed for each donor. This sample was included in a study of long-term antiretroviral therapy in people with HIV. Study-wide points: Whichever time point was examined, clones expanded before ART dominated the repertoire. Patients on ART gained diversity, which nonetheless stayed below transplant donor controls.

Sample: unsorted PBMCs, taken 0.8 years before starting antiretroviral therapy. The clonotype originates from a man in his late teens or twenties with HIV.

CDR3 residues: CASTHRDGYTF. The CDR3 nucleotides are TGTGCCAGCACCCACAGGGACGGCTACACCTTC. This chain links TRBV6-1 with TRBJ1-2; weak D call: TRBD1 (6 bases). V lost 7 bases and J lost 8, with 11 bases in between. CDR1 is MNHNS, CDR2 SASEGT, per germline. The CDR3 totals 11 residues.